Listed here are 15 T cell receptor beta chains from one sample, sequenced in a study of CD8 T cells in ankylosing spondylitis. General study results and limits: Characteristic, it appeared, of ankylosing spondylitis blood was a TCR beta motif of eight highly homologous variants.

Each CDR3 protein is one row after TCRdb ran MiXCR on the 5' RACE reads. This table has around 490,000 distinct CDR3 sequences, roughly 5.3% appearing once. Their target antigens are unknown. The sequencing input was blood, either unsorted or a sorted T cell fraction (not recorded which). The receptors shown here come from a male donor with ankylosing spondylitis.

In its sample, this clonotype was seen many times. The V call is TRBV4-3, the J call TRBJ2-1; D unclear. The CDR3 extends over 14 amino acids. V was pared by 3 bases and J by 0 bases, with 6 bases between. Germline values: CDR1 LGHNA, CDR2 YSLEER. The CDR3 reads CASSQWASYNEQFF. CDR3 bases: TGCGCCAGCAGCCAGTGGGCCTCCTACAATGAGCAGTTCTTC.

Regarding this clonotype: An end of the junction does not agree with germline; a read error may underlie this. This rearrangement joins TRBV5-1 to TRBJ1-1; tentative D call: TRBD1 (5 bases). CDR3 length: 13 residues. Germline CDR1 reads SGHRS; CDR2 reads YFSETQ. CDR3 region: CTSSLFEGLEAFF. Here the CDR3 DNA reads TGCACCAGCAGCTTGTTTGAGGGGTTGGAAGCTTTCTTT.

This clonotype has a count of ten or more. This chain joins TRBV20-1 and TRBJ1-1; 7 bases agree with TRBD1. The CDR3 extends over 13 amino acids. Germline loops: CDR1 DFQATT, CDR2 SNEGSKA (reference sequence). V lost 3 bases and J lost 3; bases outside the gene matches: 4. The CDR3, as DNA: TGCAGTGCTAGTTGGGACAGATACACTGAAGCTTTCTTT. This codes for CSASWDRYTEAFF.

The chain is built from TRBV7-2 and TRBJ2-2, with D unresolved. Trimming took 3 bases from V and 6 from J, leaving 11 bases between them. This CDR3 spans 14 amino acids. CDR1 is SGHTA and CDR2 is FQGNSA in the germline V gene. The CDR3 DNA sequence: TGTGCCAGCAGCTTTGGGTGGTCCCCCGGGGAGCTGTTTTTT. This gives the protein CASSFGWSPGELFF.

This clonotype was observed a handful of times. The gene calls are TRBV7-2 and TRBJ2-7, with TRBD2 identical over 10 bases. The CDR3 is 14 amino acids. Trimming took 2 bases from V and 5 from J; bases not matched to a gene: 3. The germline CDR1 and CDR2 sequences are SGHTA and FQGNSA. Here the CDR3 reads CASSLQSGRDEQYF. The DNA for the CDR3 is TGTGCCAGCAGCTTACAAAGCGGGAGGGACGAGCAGTACTTC.

This clonotype was seen ten or more times. A read error may account for a junction end that differs from germline. This CDR3 reads CASSSGREKYF. The CDR3 nucleotides read TGTGCTAGCAGCTCCGGCCGGGAGAAGTACTTC. The V and J genes are TRBV7-7 and TRBJ2-7, with D perhaps matching TRBD2 (6 bases). The CDR3 totals 11 residues. The germline V gene has CDR1 SSHAT and CDR2 FNYEAQ (reference sequence).

This clonotype was found many times. The chain carries TRBV7-2 and TRBJ2-7; D remains ambiguous. The V gene's germline CDR1 is SGHTA and CDR2 FQGNSA. The CDR3 is 12 amino acids. V gave up 2 bases and J gave up 3 bases, with 5 bases separating them. CDR3 loop: CASSLNIYEQYF. CDR3 nucleotide sequence: TGTGCCAGCAGCTTAAATATCTACGAGCAGTACTTC. The complete variable domain, with remaining parts taken from reference TRBV7-2 and TRBJ2-7, reads GAGVSQSPSNKVTEKGKDVELRCDPISGHTALYWYRQSLGQGLEFLIYFQGNSAPDKSGLPSDRFSAERTGGSVSTLTIQRTQQEDSAVYLCASSLNIYEQYFGPGTRLTVT.

This clonotype has at least ten counts. This chain uses TRBV7-2 with TRBJ1-1; D possibly corresponds to TRBD1 (6 bases). The CDR3 spans 15 residues. CDR1 and CDR2 from the germline V gene are SGHTA and FQGNSA. The V gene lost 5 bases and the J gene lost 5 bases, with 18 bases spanning the gap. The CDR3 loop reads CASSRTGTIGTEAFF. CDR3 sequence (DNA): TGTGCCAGCAGCCGGACCGGGACAATAGGTACTGAAGCTTTCTTT.

This clonotype showed up many times. The V call is TRBV24-1, the J call TRBJ2-1, with 10 positions matching TRBD2. Germline CDR1 and CDR2: KGHDR and SFDVKD. V gave up 5 bases and J gave up 4 bases; unmatched junction bases: 1. CDR3 length equals 14 residues. CDR3 nucleotide sequence: TGTGCCACCAGTGGGACTAGCGGTTACAATGAGCAGTTCTTC. It translates to CATSGTSGYNEQFF.

The J gene is TRBJ2-3, the V gene TRBV2; D call uncertain. The CDR3 contains 13 residues. Germline V CDR1 and CDR2: SNHLY, FYNNEI. V lost 3 bases, J lost 6 bases, and 10 bases lay in between. Here the CDR3 reads CASSDSISDTQYF. The CDR3 DNA reads TGTGCCAGCAGTGACTCCATCTCGGATACGCAGTATTTT.

This clonotype has at least ten counts. V is TRBV4-1 and J is TRBJ1-5; 7 bases line up with TRBD1. Germline CDR1 MGHRA, CDR2 YSYEKL. V shed 3 bases, J shed 9 bases, and the junction held 5 bases outside the gene matches. The CDR3 has 13 amino acids. As DNA, the CDR3 is TGCGCCAGCAGCCACTGGGACAGATGGCCCCAGCATTTT. Its translation: CASSHWDRWPQHF.

This clonotype was recorded many times. The chain joins TRBV7-9 to TRBJ1-2, with 9 bases identical to TRBD1. In germline, CDR1 is SEHNR, CDR2 FQNEAQ (reference sequence). The CDR3 is 15 amino acids. With V trimmed by 4 bases and J by 4 bases, 7 bases remained unmatched. The chain's CDR3 is CASSSGQGSTYGYTF. The CDR3 nucleotides are TGTGCCAGCAGCTCCGGACAGGGGTCGACCTATGGCTACACCTTC.

In its sample, this clonotype was seen many times. V is TRBV20-1 and J is TRBJ1-5, with D tentatively TRBD1 (6 bases). Trimming pared 5 bases from V and 11 bases from J, leaving 16 bases between. CDR1 is DFQATT and CDR2 is SNEGSKA in the germline V gene (reference sequence). This CDR3 has 12 amino acids. In nucleotides, the CDR3 is TGCAGTGCTGAGAGGGGGTTGGGGGCCCAGCATTTT. Translation: CSAERGLGAQHF.

This clonotype was seen at least ten times. The chain links TRBV5-1 to TRBJ2-2; no firm D call. The CDR3 has 16 residues. Deletions cut 4 bases from V and 0 bases from J, with 13 bases between. Germline V gene sequence: CDR1 SGHRS, CDR2 YFSETQ. The chain's CDR3 is CASSLSVLSNTGELFF. CDR3 in DNA: TGCGCCAGCAGCCTCTCGGTACTCTCGAACACCGGGGAGCTGTTTTTT.

In this sample, this clonotype turned up many times. J is TRBJ2-1 and V is TRBV29-1; 7 bases are shared with TRBD2. CDR3 size: 14 residues. The V and J ends lost 4 bases and 10 bases, in that order; junction bases with no gene match: 13. Germline loops: CDR1 SQVTM, CDR2 ANQGSEA. The CDR3 reads CSVAPEVWGGEQFF. The CDR3 DNA reads TGCAGCGTTGCACCCGAAGTGTGGGGAGGGGAGCAGTTCTTC.